This TCR beta chain came from a study of human T cells and chemical hapten exposure (TCRdb year 2021). About the investigation overall: For sensitization, 2% DPC in acetone was applied to a 2 cm by 2 cm area of upper inner arm skin. Libraries were pooled for sequencing, and variation in per-sample TCR yields was attributed mainly to small differences in library volumes within the pool. The study tracked peripheral blood TCR repertoire changes in vivo during primary and secondary sensitization to the hapten diphenylcyclopropenone (DPC) in alopecia patients. Blood for TCR sequencing was provided by twenty-nine alopecia patients at one to four time points (pre-sensitization, 2, 6 and 24 weeks). Throughout the study period of 20 to 30 weeks, patients also received therapeutic DPC doses to the scalp every week. Patch testing was performed on the upper back with Finn chambers containing 0.01% DPC, and the patch tests were scored after 6 days according to International Contact Dermatitis Research Group standards. The mostly female patient cohort included alopecia areata with under or over 50% scalp involvement, alopecia totalis and alopecia universalis. Blood samples were taken from patients before sensitization (week 0) and at 2, 6 and about 24 weeks after DPC sensitization. The full study reports these points: DPC sensitization did not change the number of TCRs with a frequency above 1 in 1000, and there was no evidence of changes in global repertoire structure. Alopecia, a presumed autoimmune disease, was present in all patients, so the immune response of the patients might differ from that of healthy individuals. Significantly more large CDR3 similarity clusters were formed by expanded TCRs than by pre-sensitization or healthy control sets, consistent with antigen-driven responses. Patch test score was positively correlated with the number of PT1 expanded TCRs, with significance at thresholds 8, 16 and 32 but not at 4. Repeated subsampling changed both the strength of the expansion versus patch-test correlation and the threshold at which that correlation became significant.

Ten or more counts support this clonotype. The specificity of this receptor is unknown. Per-nucleotide qualities are absent, and no much larger clonotype sits a single base away. The meaning of the sample's time point label: patch test 2, 6 weeks after DPC sensitization. What this sample's treatment or condition label stands for: therapeutic diphenylcyclopropenone sensitization with weekly scalp DPC. At every patch-test visit, the blood draw took place before the patch test was put on. Eligible patients were aged 18 to 70, diagnosed with alopecia, deemed suitable for DPC therapy, and excluded if pregnant. Total RNA was extracted from unfractionated whole blood that had been collected in Tempus Blood RNA tubes. The receptor library was made with RACE. Sequencer: NextSeq 500. Library preparation attached unique molecular identifiers to individual cDNA molecules for quantitative, reproducible TCR counting. From each blood RNA sample, both TCR alpha and TCR beta chains were sequenced. The source study handled its data this way. A median of about 100,000 TCRs per sample was observed, with a range of about 20,000 to 690,600. V, J and CDR3 annotation of the TCR reads was performed with the Decombinator software suite. Every sample was subsampled to the same number of TCRs (28,000) for the PS versus PT1 abundance plots. TCRs were defined as expanded if absent before sensitization and observed at least eight times at the 2-week time point. The raw public reads went through TCRdb reprocessing: fastp at Q25, MiXCR clone calling, in-frame beta chains kept. Rows merge per CDR3 protein into single entries with the most common DNA and genes. For this entry, the V and J calls and clone size follow TCRdb and not the study's own pipeline. This sample has over 40,000 distinct CDR3 sequences in its table, and approximately 3.5% of those were observed once. Together, the top ten hold approximately 6.7% of the sample.

The source is a middle-aged man with alopecia areata. Some clones in this sample may be carry-over from other donors' samples. The source was whole blood, collected in connection with sensitization to the hapten diphenylcyclopropenone (DPC).

The DNA is TGTGCCAGCAGCTCGGACAGGAGCTATGGCTACACCTTC. It codes for CASSSDRSYGYTF. The chain is assembled from TRBV7-2 and TRBJ1-2, with 7 bases matching TRBD1. The germline V gene yields SGHTA for CDR1 and FQGNSA for CDR2. The CDR3, cysteine through phenylalanine, is 13 amino acids long. Only the CDR3 DNA is retained, 39 bases long and in frame from the first base. The junction shows trimming of 4 bases on V and 4 bases on J, and the gene matches do not reach 3 bases of it. With all but the CDR3 taken from the reference TRBV7-2 and TRBJ1-2 genes, the full variable domain is: GAGVSQSPSNKVTEKGKDVELRCDPISGHTALYWYRQSLGQGLEFLIYFQGNSAPDKSGLPSDRFSAERTGGSVSTLTIQRTQQEDSAVYLCASSSDRSYGYTFGSGTRLTVV.